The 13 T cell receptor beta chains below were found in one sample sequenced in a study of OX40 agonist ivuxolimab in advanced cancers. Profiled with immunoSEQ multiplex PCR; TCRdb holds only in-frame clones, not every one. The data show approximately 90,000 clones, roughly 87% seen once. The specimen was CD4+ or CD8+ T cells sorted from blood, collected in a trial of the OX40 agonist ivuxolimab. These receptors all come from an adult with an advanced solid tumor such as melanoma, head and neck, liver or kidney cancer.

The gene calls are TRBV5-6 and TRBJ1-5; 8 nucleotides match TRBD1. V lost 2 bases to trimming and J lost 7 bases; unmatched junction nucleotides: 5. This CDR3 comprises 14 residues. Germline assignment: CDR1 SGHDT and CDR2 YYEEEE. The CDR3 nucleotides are TGTGCCAGCAGCTTTTACACAGGGGGACAGCCCCAGCATTTT. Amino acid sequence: CASSFYTGGQPQHF.

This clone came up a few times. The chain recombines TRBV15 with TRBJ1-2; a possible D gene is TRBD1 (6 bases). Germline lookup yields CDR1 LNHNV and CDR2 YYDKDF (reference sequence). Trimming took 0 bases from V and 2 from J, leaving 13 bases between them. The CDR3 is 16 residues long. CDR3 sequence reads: CATSRDDRSWNYGYTF. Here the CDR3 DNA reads TGTGCCACCAGCAGAGATGACAGGAGTTGGAACTATGGCTACACCTTC. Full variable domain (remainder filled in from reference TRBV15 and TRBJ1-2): DAMVIQNPRYQVTQFGKPVTLSCSQTLNHNVMYWYQQKSSQAPKLLFHYYDKDFNNEADTPDNFQSRRPNTSFCFLDIRSPGLGDTAMYLCATSRDDRSWNYGYTFGSGTRLTVV.

The CDR3 DNA is TGTGCCAGCAGCTTCAACAATCAGCCCCAGCATTTT. This sequence encodes CASSFNNQPQHF. The V gene is TRBV7-9, the J gene TRBJ1-5; D gene uncertain. With 3 bases removed from V and 3 bases from J, the gap between germline ends came to 3 bases. There are 12 residues in the CDR3. CDR1 is SEHNR, CDR2 FQNEAQ, per germline (reference sequence).

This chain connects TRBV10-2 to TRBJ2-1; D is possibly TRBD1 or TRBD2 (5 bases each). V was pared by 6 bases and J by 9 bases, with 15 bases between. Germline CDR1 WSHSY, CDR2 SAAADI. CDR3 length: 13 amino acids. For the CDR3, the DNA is TGCGCCAGCAGGTCCGGGACGGCGAGTGAGCAGTTCTTC. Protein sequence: CASRSGTASEQFF.

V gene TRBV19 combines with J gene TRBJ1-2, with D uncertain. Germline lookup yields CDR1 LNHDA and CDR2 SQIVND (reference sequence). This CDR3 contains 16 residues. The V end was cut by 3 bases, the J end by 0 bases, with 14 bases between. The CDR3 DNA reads TGTGCCAGTAGTATTGCGGGAGGGAAAGCTAACTATGGCTACACCTTC. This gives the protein CASSIAGGKANYGYTF.

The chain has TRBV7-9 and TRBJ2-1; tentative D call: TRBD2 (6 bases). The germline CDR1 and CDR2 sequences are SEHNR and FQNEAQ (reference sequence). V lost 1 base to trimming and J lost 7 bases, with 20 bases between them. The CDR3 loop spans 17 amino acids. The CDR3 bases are TGTGCCAGCAGCTTAGGCCAACTAGCTCTTGAAGGTAATGAGCAGTTCTTC. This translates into CASSLGQLALEGNEQFF.

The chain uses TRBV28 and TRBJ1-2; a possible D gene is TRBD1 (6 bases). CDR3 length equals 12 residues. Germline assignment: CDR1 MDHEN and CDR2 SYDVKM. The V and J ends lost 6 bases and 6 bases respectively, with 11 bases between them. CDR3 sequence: CASSQGTHGYTF. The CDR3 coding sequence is TGTGCCAGCAGCCAGGGGACCCATGGCTACACCTTC.

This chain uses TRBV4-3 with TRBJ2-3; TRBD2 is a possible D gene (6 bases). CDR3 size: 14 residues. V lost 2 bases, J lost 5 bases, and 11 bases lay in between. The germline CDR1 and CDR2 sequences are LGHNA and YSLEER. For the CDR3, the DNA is TGCGCCAGCAGCCAAATCCCGGGAGTAGATACGCAGTATTTT. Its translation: CASSQIPGVDTQYF.

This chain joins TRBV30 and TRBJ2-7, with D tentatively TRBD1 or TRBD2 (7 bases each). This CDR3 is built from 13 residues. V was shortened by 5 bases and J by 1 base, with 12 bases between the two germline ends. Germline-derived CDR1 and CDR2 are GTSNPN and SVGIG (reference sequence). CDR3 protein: CAWGRGQSYEQYF. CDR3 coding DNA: TGTGCCTGGGGGAGGGGACAGTCCTACGAGCAGTACTTC.

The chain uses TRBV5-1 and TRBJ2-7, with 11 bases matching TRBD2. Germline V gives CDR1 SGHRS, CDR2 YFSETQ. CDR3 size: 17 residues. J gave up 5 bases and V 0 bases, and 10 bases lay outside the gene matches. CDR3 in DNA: TGCGCCAGCAGCTTGGGTTCTTTAGCGGGAGGGCTCAACGAGCAGTACTTC. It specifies CASSLGSLAGGLNEQYF.

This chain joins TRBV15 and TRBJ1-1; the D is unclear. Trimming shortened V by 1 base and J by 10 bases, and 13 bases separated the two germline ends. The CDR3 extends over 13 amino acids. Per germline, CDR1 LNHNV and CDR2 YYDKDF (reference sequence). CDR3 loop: CATSRGGTTGAFF. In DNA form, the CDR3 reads TGTGCCACCAGCAGAGGGGGAACTACGGGAGCTTTCTTT.

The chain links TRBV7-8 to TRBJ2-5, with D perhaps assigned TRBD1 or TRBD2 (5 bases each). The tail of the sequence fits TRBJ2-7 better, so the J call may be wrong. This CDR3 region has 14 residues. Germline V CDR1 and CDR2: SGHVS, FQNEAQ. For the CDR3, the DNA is TGTGCCAGCAGCTTCTCGGGGACCACCTACGAGCAGTACTTC. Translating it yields CASSFSGTTYEQYF.

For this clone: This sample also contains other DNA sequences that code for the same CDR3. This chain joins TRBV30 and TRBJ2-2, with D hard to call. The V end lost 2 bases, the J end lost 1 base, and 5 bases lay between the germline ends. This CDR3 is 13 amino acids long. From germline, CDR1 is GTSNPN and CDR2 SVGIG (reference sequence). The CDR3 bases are TGTGCCTGGAGTCGCCAGAACACCGGGGAGCTGTTTTTT. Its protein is CAWSRQNTGELFF.